This T cell receptor (beta chain) originates from a study of STAT5B mutations in CD4+ large granular lymphocyte leukemia. Study background: The CDR3 'QG' motif was associated with a particular HLA allele among healthy donors. Study-level findings and limits: 8/27 top patient clones versus 2/35 control clones were TRBV06-family. Less than 30% of private leukemic clonotypes occurred rarely in other patients' non-leukemic repertoires.

Original processing methods: A productive frequency of 2.59 x 10-5 was the lowest detectable. The protocol was immunoSEQ multiplex PCR, while the TCRdb copy is restricted to in-frame clones and leaves out a portion. V and J calls and clone size are copied from that table; D and trimming were computed from the DNA. This table holds 30,000 or so clones, approximately 80% found once. Points on this clone: The antigen is unknown.

CDR1 is GTSNPN, CDR2 SVGIG, per germline (reference sequence). V was pared by 1 base and J by 1 base, with 5 bases of the junction left unmatched. This CDR3 contains 15 residues. The rearrangement uses TRBV30 and TRBJ2-3; 7 positions agree with TRBD2. The clonotype originates from a human donor in good health. The sequencing input was CD4+ T cells from blood buffy coats. CDR3 protein: CAWSAGTTRTDTQYF. The CDR3, as DNA: TGTGCCTGGAGTGCGGGGACTACCCGCACAGATACGCAGTATTTT.